The 26 T cell receptor beta chains presented below share a single source sample, sequenced in a study of cytomegalovirus exposure and HLA in healthy donors. Generated by immunoSEQ multiplex PCR, the TCRdb table keeps only in-frame clones and is missing some. The sample includes roughly 200,000 clones, approximately 84% seen only once; the top ten take 2.5% to 3.5%. The sample comprised PBMCs. The receptors originated from a woman in her late teens or twenties in good health and CMV-seropositive.

This clone appeared once. The rearrangement joins TRBV9 to TRBJ2-2, with TRBD2 matching 12 bases. From germline, CDR1 is SGDLS and CDR2 YYNGEE. CDR3 size: 14 residues. The J segment lost 4 bases and the V segment lost 6 bases, leaving 1 base of the junction unmatched. The CDR3 nucleotides are TGTGCCAGCACTAGCGGGGGGGCCACCGGGGAGCTGTTTTTT. It yields the protein CASTSGGATGELFF.

The chain has TRBV27 and TRBJ2-3, with TRBD1 identical over 7 bases. Germline CDR1 MNHEY, CDR2 SMNVEV (reference sequence). The ends lost 4 bases at V and 2 bases at J; junction bases unmatched: 12. The CDR3 contains 17 residues. The CDR3 reads CASSSSSRGLFTDTQYF. CDR3 sequence (DNA): TGTGCCAGCAGTTCTTCCTCTAGGGGGCTTTTCACAGATACGCAGTATTTT.

This clone has a handful of counts. The chain employs TRBV10-2 and TRBJ2-7; TRBD1 is a possible D gene (5 bases). CDR3 size: 13 residues. Germline V gives CDR1 WSHSY, CDR2 SAAADI. Trimming took off 4 bases at V and 0 bases at J, with 7 bases between the two ends. CDR3 sequence: CASSVTDSYEQYF. DNA of the CDR3: TGCGCCAGCAGTGTGACAGACTCCTACGAGCAGTACTTC.

The chain combines TRBV9 with TRBJ2-5, with TRBD1 identical over 9 bases. Losses at the gene ends were 4 bases for V and 4 bases for J; bases not matched to a gene: 11. The CDR3 is 16 residues long. Germline-derived CDR1 and CDR2 are SGDLS and YYNGEE. The CDR3 DNA reads as TGTGCCAGCAGCCGTGTTTTAGGACAGGGGATAGAGACCCAGTACTTC. This codes for CASSRVLGQGIETQYF.

The chain combines TRBV11-3 with TRBJ2-7; no firm D call. The CDR3 consists of 14 residues. Trimming left V 0 bases short and J 1 base short, with 7 bases between. Germline lookup yields CDR1 SGHNT and CDR2 YENEEA. CDR3 DNA sequence: TGTGCCAGCAGCTTAGACGGCGGATCCTACGAGCAGTACTTC. Its protein product is CASSLDGGSYEQYF.

The J gene is TRBJ1-5, the V gene TRBV19; 9 bases align to TRBD1. The CDR3 has 14 amino acids. Germline lookup yields CDR1 LNHDA and CDR2 SQIVND (reference sequence). The V and J ends lost 6 bases and 6 bases, in that order; junction bases with no gene match: 6. The CDR3 is CASSGQGLGQPQHF. The CDR3 bases are TGTGCCAGTAGCGGACAGGGGCTCGGTCAGCCCCAGCATTTT.

The chain links TRBV5-4 to TRBJ2-7; D is uncertain. CDR1 SGHNT and CDR2 YYREEE come from the germline V gene (reference sequence). Trimming stripped 2 bases from V and 3 bases from J, with 12 bases between. The CDR3 is 14 amino acids. CDR3: CASSLGGFNYEQYF. CDR3 bases: TGTGCCAGCAGCTTAGGCGGTTTCAACTACGAGCAGTACTTC.

The CDR3 loop reads CATSRDSGGALNYGYTF. CDR3 nucleotide sequence: TGTGCCACCAGCAGAGATTCTGGGGGGGCTCTTAACTATGGCTACACCTTC. This chain connects TRBV15 to TRBJ1-2; TRBD1 is a possible D gene (6 bases). Trimming left V 0 bases short and J 1 base short, with 15 bases between. Germline loops: CDR1 LNHNV, CDR2 YYDKDF (reference sequence). The CDR3 runs 17 residues.

This rearrangement joins TRBV5-8 to TRBJ1-1; D remains unclear. CDR1 and CDR2 (germline): SGHTS, YDEGEE. CDR3 length: 13 residues. Deletions cut 4 bases from V and 1 base from J, with 8 bases between. In DNA, the CDR3 is TGTGCCAGCAGCCCACGGGGGAACACTGAAGCTTTCTTT. The encoded protein is CASSPRGNTEAFF.

This chain links TRBV7-9 with TRBJ1-5; D call uncertain. CDR1 is SEHNR, CDR2 FQNEAQ, per germline (reference sequence). V was shortened by 4 bases and J by 7 bases, with 17 bases between the two germline ends. CDR3 length: 15 amino acids. The CDR3 sequence is CASSYDNTPMQPQHF. DNA for the CDR3: TGTGCCAGCAGCTACGACAATACTCCGATGCAGCCCCAGCATTTT.

The chain carries TRBV7-3 and TRBJ2-2; 8 bases are a match to TRBD2. Unmatched junction bases numbered 6, after V lost 2 bases and J lost 4 bases. CDR1 is SGHTA and CDR2 is FQGTGA in the germline V gene. The CDR3 has 16 residues. The CDR3 coding sequence is TGTGCCAGCAGCTTAGGCGGGGGGCTACTCACCGGGGAGCTGTTTTTT. Its translation is CASSLGGGLLTGELFF.

The J gene is TRBJ1-1, the V gene TRBV12-5, with a weak D call TRBD1 (5 bases). The CDR3 totals 15 residues. V was shortened by 4 bases and J by 6 bases, with 18 bases between the two germline ends. The germline gives CDR1 LGHNT, CDR2 FRNRAP. CDR3: CASGSHFGGIPEAFF. In DNA form, the CDR3 reads TGTGCTAGTGGTTCCCACTTCGGGGGGATACCTGAAGCTTTCTTT.

The chain recombines TRBV5-4 with TRBJ1-3, with D possibly TRBD1 on 5 matching bases. Trimming pared 0 bases from V and 4 bases from J, leaving 14 bases between. CDR3 length: 16 residues. Germline CDR1 reads SGHNT; CDR2 reads YYREEE (reference sequence). The CDR3 sequence is CASSLDTGATGNTIYF. CDR3 nucleotide sequence: TGTGCCAGCAGCTTGGATACAGGTGCTACGGGAAACACCATATATTTT.

This chain links TRBV13 with TRBJ1-2; D gene unclear. The V gene lost 2 bases and the J gene lost 10 bases, with 26 bases spanning the gap. Germline values: CDR1 PRHDT, CDR2 FYEKMQ (reference sequence). The CDR3 totals 17 residues. The CDR3 bases are TGTGCCAGCAGCTTATCTCCCCGCCGGGGTGGGTCCCACGACTACACCTTC. As protein: CASSLSPRRGGSHDYTF.

The chain combines TRBV10-3 with TRBJ1-5; TRBD1 matches at 8 bases. The CDR3 runs to 14 residues. Germline assignment: CDR1 ENHRY and CDR2 SYGVKD. After removal of 2 bases from V and 7 bases from J, the junction contained 4 bases not matched to a gene. The chain's CDR3 is CAISEGQGPQPQHF. In DNA, the CDR3 is TGTGCCATCAGTGAGGGACAGGGCCCCCAGCCCCAGCATTTT.

V usage is TRBV27 and J usage is TRBJ1-6; 7 positions match TRBD1. V shed 3 bases, J shed 7 bases, and the junction held 12 bases outside the gene matches. The CDR3 is made up of 17 amino acids. Germline CDR1 reads MNHEY; CDR2 reads SMNVEV (reference sequence). The CDR3 region is CASSFFYMGDSNSPLHF. The CDR3 region has the DNA TGTGCCAGCAGTTTCTTTTATATGGGGGACAGCAATTCACCCCTCCACTTT.

This chain uses TRBV6-5 with TRBJ1-5; possibly TRBD1 for D (6 bases). The CDR3 has 13 amino acids. Germline CDR1 and CDR2: MNHEY and SVGAGI. Trimming cost V 10 bases and J 6 bases, with 16 bases left between them. This CDR3 is CATQGQAGQPQHF. The CDR3 coding sequence is TGTGCCACCCAGGGGCAGGCCGGTCAGCCCCAGCATTTT.

J is TRBJ1-1 and V is TRBV2; TRBD1 might be the D (5 bases). V gave up 6 bases and J gave up 4 bases, with 18 bases separating them. The CDR3 loop spans 15 amino acids. Germline loops: CDR1 SNHLY, CDR2 FYNNEI. CDR3 in amino acids: CASRLRPSGFTEAFF. The CDR3 DNA sequence: TGTGCCAGCAGACTAAGACCATCAGGGTTCACTGAAGCTTTCTTT.

The chain couples TRBV20-1 to TRBJ2-1, with no clear D. Germline V gene data show CDR1 as DFQATT and CDR2 as SNEGSKA (reference sequence). V was clipped by 1 base and J by 7 bases, with 2 bases between them. The CDR3 consists of 10 residues. For the CDR3, the DNA is TGCAGTGCTAGAGCGAATGAGCAGTTCTTC. This gives the protein CSARANEQFF.

CDR3 residues: CASSDLGPTSGGSNEQFF. CDR3 nucleotides: TGTGCCAGCAGTGACTTGGGCCCTACTAGCGGGGGATCCAATGAGCAGTTCTTC. The gene calls are TRBV6-4 and TRBJ2-1; TRBD2 agrees at 11 bases. The CDR3 runs 18 residues. The ends lost 1 base at V and 6 bases at J; junction bases unmatched: 11. Germline loops: CDR1 MRHNA, CDR2 SNTAGT.

The chain links TRBV2 to TRBJ2-1; 7 nucleotides agree with TRBD1. CDR1 and CDR2 (germline): SNHLY, FYNNEI. Unmatched junction bases numbered 6, after V lost 5 bases and J lost 8 bases. The CDR3 length is 13 residues. Here the CDR3 reads CASSTTGTDEQFF. The CDR3 coding sequence is TGTGCCAGCAGTACGACAGGGACGGATGAGCAGTTCTTC.

The chain couples TRBV6-1 to TRBJ2-1; 10 positions agree with TRBD2. This CDR3 contains 15 residues. The ends lost 1 base at V and 9 bases at J; junction bases unmatched: 6. Germline values: CDR1 MNHNS, CDR2 SASEGT. CDR3: CASSEERGGLGEQFF. CDR3 nucleotides: TGTGCCAGCAGTGAAGAGCGGGGGGGCCTCGGTGAGCAGTTCTTC.

The chain carries TRBV4-3 and TRBJ2-2; D ambiguous. CDR3 length: 17 residues. Germline loops: CDR1 LGHNA, CDR2 YSLEER. The V end lost 0 bases, the J end lost 4 bases, and 15 bases lay between the germline ends. The CDR3: CASSQDLAVGPTGELFF. CDR3 nucleotide sequence: TGCGCCAGCAGCCAAGATCTGGCGGTCGGTCCCACCGGGGAGCTGTTTTTT.

This clone appeared once. The V call is TRBV6-1, the J call TRBJ2-1; D not resolved. This CDR3 spans 12 amino acids. From germline, CDR1 is MNHNS and CDR2 SASEGT. The V and J ends lost 2 bases and 7 bases respectively, with 6 bases between them. DNA for the CDR3: TGTGCCAGCAGTGAACAGTGGAATGAGCAGTTCTTC. Its protein product is CASSEQWNEQFF.

This clone came up once. V and J are TRBV4-1 and TRBJ2-3; TRBD1 matches 9 bases. Germline CDR1 is MGHRA and CDR2 is YSYEKL. V was pared by 3 bases and J by 3 bases, with 7 bases of the junction left unmatched. This CDR3 is 16 amino acids long. DNA of the CDR3: TGCGCCAGCAGCCACCCAAAGGACAGGGGAACAGATACGCAGTATTTT. Translation: CASSHPKDRGTDTQYF.

A few counts support this clone. The genes are TRBV9 and TRBJ1-1; TRBD1 matches at 7 bases. The CDR3 totals 16 residues. J gave up 1 base and V 2 bases, and 8 bases lay outside the gene matches. In germline, CDR1 is SGDLS, CDR2 YYNGEE. The chain's CDR3 is CASSVDYRGSNTEAFF. CDR3 nucleotides: TGTGCCAGCAGCGTGGATTACAGGGGATCGAACACTGAAGCTTTCTTT.